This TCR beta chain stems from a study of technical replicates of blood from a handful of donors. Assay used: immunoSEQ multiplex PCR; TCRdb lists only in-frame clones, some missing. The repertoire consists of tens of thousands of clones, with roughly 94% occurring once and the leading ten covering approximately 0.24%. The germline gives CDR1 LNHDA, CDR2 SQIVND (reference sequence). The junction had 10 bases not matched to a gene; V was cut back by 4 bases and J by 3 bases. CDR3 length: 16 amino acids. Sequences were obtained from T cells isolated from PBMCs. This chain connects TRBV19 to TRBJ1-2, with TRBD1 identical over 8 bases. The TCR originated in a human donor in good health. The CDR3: CASSTRSGTGYYGYTF. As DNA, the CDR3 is TGTGCCAGTAGTACACGATCCGGGACAGGCTACTATGGCTACACCTTC.